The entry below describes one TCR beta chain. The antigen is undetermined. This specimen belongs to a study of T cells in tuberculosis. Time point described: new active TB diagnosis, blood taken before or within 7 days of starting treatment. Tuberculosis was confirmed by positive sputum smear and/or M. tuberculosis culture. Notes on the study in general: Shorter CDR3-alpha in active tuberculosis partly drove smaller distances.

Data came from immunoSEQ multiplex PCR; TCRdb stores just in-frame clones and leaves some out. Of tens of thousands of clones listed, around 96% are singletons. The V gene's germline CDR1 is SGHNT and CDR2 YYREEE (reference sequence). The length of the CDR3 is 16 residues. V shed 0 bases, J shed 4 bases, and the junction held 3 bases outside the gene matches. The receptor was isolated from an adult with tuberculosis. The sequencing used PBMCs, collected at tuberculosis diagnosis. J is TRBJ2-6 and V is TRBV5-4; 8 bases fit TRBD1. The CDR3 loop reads CASSLETGVGANVLTF. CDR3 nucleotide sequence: TGTGCCAGCAGCTTGGAGACAGGGGTCGGGGCCAACGTCCTGACTTTC.